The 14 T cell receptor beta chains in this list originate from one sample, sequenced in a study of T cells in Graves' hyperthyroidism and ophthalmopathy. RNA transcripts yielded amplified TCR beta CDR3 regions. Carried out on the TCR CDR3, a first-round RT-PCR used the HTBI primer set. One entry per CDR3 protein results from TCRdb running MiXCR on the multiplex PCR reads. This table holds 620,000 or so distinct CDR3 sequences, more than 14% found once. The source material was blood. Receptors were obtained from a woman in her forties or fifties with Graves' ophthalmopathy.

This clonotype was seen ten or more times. DNA of the CDR3: TGTGCCAGCAATGCGGGGACTGGGCAGCCCCAGCATTTT. It specifies CASNAGTGQPQHF. The chain has TRBV2 and TRBJ1-5, with a weak D call TRBD1 (5 bases). The V and J ends lost 7 bases and 7 bases respectively, with 14 bases between them. Germline assignment: CDR1 SNHLY and CDR2 FYNNEI. The CDR3 consists of 13 residues. The full variable domain, in which reference TRBV2 and TRBJ1-5 provide the parts outside the CDR3, is EPEVTQTPSHQVTQMGQEVILRCVPISNHLYFYWYRQILGQKVEFLVSFYNNEISEKSEIFDDQFSVERPDGSNFTLKIRSTKLEDSAMYFCASNAGTGQPQHFGDGTRLSIL.

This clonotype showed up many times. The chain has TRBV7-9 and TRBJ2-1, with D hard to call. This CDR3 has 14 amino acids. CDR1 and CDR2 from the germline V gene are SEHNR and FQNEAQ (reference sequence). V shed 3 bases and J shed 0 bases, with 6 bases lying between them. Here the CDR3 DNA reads TGTGCCAGCAGCTTCGGACGCTCCTACAATGAGCAGTTCTTC. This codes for CASSFGRSYNEQFF.

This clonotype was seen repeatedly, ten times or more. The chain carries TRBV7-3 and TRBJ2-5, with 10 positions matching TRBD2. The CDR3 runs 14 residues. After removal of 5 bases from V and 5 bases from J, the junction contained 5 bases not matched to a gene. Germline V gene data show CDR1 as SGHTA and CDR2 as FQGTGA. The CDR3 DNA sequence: TGTGCCAGCAGCCCTACGACTAGCGGGGAGACCCAGTACTTC. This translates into CASSPTTSGETQYF.

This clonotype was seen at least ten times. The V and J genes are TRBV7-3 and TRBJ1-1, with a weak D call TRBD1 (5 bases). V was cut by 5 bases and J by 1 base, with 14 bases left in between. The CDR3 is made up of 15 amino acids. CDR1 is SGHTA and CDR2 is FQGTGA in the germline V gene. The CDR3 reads CASSLSGLWNTEAFF. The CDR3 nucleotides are TGTGCCAGCAGCCTCTCGGGACTCTGGAACACTGAAGCTTTCTTT.

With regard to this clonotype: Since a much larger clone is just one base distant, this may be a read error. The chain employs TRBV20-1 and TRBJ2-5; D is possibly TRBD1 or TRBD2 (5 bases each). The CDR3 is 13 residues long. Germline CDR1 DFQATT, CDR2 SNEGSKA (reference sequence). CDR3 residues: CGAPPGRQETQYF. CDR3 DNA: TGCGGTGCTCCACCGGGACGGCAAGAGACCCAGTACTTC.

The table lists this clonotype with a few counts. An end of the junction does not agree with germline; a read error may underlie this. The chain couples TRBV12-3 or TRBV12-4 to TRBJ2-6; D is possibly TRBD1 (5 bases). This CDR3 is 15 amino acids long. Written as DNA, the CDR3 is TGTGCCAGCAGTTTAGGGCAGGCTGGGGCCAACGTCCCGACTTTC. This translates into CASSLGQAGANVPTF.

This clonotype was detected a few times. Written as DNA, the CDR3 is TGCGCCAGCAGCTCCGGCGGAGGGACTAGCGGGAGGAACGGGAATGAGCAGTTCTTC. Translating it yields CASSSGGGTSGRNGNEQFF. This chain connects TRBV5-1 to TRBJ2-1, with TRBD2 matching over 15 bases. The CDR3 extends over 19 amino acids. The V gene's germline CDR1 is SGHRS and CDR2 YFSETQ. J was trimmed by 7 bases and V by 3 bases; bases with no gene match: 14.

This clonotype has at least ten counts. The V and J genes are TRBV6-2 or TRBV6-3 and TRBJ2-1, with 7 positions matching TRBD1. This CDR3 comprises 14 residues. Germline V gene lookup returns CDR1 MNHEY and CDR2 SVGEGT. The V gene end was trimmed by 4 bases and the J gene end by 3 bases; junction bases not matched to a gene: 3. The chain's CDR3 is CASSFGQVYNEQFF. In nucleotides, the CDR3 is TGTGCCAGCAGTTTCGGACAGGTCTACAATGAGCAGTTCTTC.

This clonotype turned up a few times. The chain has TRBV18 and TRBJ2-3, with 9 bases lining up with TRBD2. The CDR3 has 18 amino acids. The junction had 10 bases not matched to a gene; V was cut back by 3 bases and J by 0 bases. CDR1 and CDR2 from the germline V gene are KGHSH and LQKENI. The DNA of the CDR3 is TGTGCCAGCTCACCCTTCCGGACTAGCGCAATAAGCACAGATACGCAGTATTTT. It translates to CASSPFRTSAISTDTQYF.

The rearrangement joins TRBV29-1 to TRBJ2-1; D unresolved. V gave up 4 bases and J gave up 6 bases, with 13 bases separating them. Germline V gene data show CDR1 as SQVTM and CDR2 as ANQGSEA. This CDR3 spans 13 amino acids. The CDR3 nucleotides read TGCAGCGTTGTAAAAGGGATTGGCAATGAGCAGTTCTTC. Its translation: CSVVKGIGNEQFF.

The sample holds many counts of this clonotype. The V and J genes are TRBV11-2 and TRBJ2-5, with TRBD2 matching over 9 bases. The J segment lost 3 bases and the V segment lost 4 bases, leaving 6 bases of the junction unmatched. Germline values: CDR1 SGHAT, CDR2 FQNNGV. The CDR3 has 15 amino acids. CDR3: CASSSLAGREETQYF. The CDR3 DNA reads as TGTGCCAGCAGCTCCCTAGCGGGAAGGGAAGAGACCCAGTACTTC.

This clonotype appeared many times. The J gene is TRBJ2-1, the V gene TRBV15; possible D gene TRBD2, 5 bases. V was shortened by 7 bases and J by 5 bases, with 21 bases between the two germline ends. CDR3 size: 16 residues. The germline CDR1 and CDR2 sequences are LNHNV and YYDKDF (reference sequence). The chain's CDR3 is CATTQRERERNNEQFF. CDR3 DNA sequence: TGTGCCACCACCCAAAGAGAGAGGGAGAGGAACAATGAGCAGTTCTTC.

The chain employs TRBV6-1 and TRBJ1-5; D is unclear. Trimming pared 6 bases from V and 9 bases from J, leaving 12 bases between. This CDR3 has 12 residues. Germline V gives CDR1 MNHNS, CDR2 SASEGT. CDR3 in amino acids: CASSHSLWPQHF. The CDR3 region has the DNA TGTGCCAGCAGCCACAGCCTGTGGCCCCAGCATTTT.

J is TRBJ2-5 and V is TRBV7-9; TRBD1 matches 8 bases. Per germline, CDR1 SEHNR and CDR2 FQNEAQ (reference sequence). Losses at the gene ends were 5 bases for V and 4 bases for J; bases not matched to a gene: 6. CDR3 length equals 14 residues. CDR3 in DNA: TGTGCCAGCAGCGGACGGACAGGGTCAGAGACCCAGTACTTC. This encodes CASSGRTGSETQYF.